The 8 T cell receptor beta chains below come from one sample, sequenced in a study of identical twins. TCRdb used MiXCR to reprocess the 5' RACE reads, holding one entry per CDR3 protein. The data show some 790,000 distinct CDR3 sequences, 15% to 20% seen once. These records were also assigned to another study, of T cells expressing NK-cell markers.

Sequenced sample: PBMCs. These receptors were collected from a woman under 30 in good health.

The chain employs TRBV7-9 and TRBJ2-7; D not certain. The CDR3 spans 12 residues. Trimming stripped 6 bases from V and 4 bases from J, with 10 bases between. Germline CDR1 SEHNR, CDR2 FQNEAQ (reference sequence). As DNA, the CDR3 is TGTGCCAGCAGTTCCACAGCGTACGAGCAGTACTTC. Translation: CASSSTAYEQYF. Using reference TRBV7-9 and TRBJ2-7 for the parts outside the CDR3, the full variable domain is DTGVSQNPRHKITKRGQNVTFRCDPISEHNRLYWYRQTLGQGPEFLTYFQNEAQLEKSRLLSDRFSAERPKGSFSTLEIQRTEQGDSAMYLCASSSTAYEQYFGPGTRLTVT.

V and J are TRBV2 and TRBJ2-5; 9 bases are shared with TRBD1. With V trimmed by 8 bases and J by 3 bases, 7 bases remained unmatched. Germline V CDR1 and CDR2: SNHLY, FYNNEI. The CDR3 spans 14 residues. For the CDR3, the DNA is TGTGCCAGCTACAGGACAGGGGCCGAAGAGACCCAGTACTTC. This translates into CASYRTGAEETQYF.

The chain employs TRBV20-1 and TRBJ2-1, with TRBD2 as a possible D gene (5 bases). Trimming took 6 bases from V and 8 from J, leaving 14 bases between them. The CDR3 has 12 amino acids. Germline lookup yields CDR1 DFQATT and CDR2 SNEGSKA (reference sequence). The CDR3 loop is CSAEPPGDEQFF. The CDR3 nucleotides are TGCAGTGCCGAACCGCCCGGGGATGAGCAGTTCTTC.

The sample holds a few counts of this clonotype. V is TRBV29-1 and J is TRBJ1-5; TRBD1 matches at 12 bases. Germline trimming cut 4 bases from V and 1 base from J; bases unmatched to any gene: 2. Germline V CDR1 and CDR2: SQVTM, ANQGSEA. The CDR3 has 15 amino acids. CDR3 amino acids: CSVGGTGGSNQPQHF. In DNA form, the CDR3 reads TGCAGCGTTGGAGGGACAGGGGGCAGCAATCAGCCCCAGCATTTT. Based on the CDR3 plus reference TRBV29-1 and TRBJ1-5, the full variable domain is SAVISQKPSRDICQRGTSLTIQCQVDSQVTMMFWYRQQPGQSLTLIATANQGSEATYESGFVIDKFPISRPNLTFSTLTVSNMSPEDSSIYLCSVGGTGGSNQPQHFGDGTRLSIL.

This clonotype was seen a handful of times. This chain joins TRBV12-3 or TRBV12-4 and TRBJ2-3; D may be TRBD2 (5 bases). The CDR3 loop spans 15 amino acids. V lost 5 bases to trimming and J lost 0 bases, with 12 bases between them. The CDR3: CASSPSGRSTDTQYF. For the CDR3, the DNA is TGTGCCAGCAGTCCCAGCGGCCGGAGCACAGATACGCAGTATTTT.

This chain joins TRBV18 and TRBJ1-2; weak D call: TRBD1 (5 bases). Deletions cut 3 bases from V and 6 bases from J, with 11 bases between. CDR1 and CDR2 from the germline V gene are KGHSH and LQKENI. This CDR3 spans 13 amino acids. CDR3: CASSPSGTHGYTF. The CDR3 DNA sequence: TGTGCCAGCTCACCCTCCGGGACTCATGGCTACACCTTC.

This rearrangement joins TRBV5-1 to TRBJ1-2, with 7 bases that match TRBD1. Germline V lookup: CDR1 SGHRS, CDR2 YFSETQ. The CDR3 is 16 amino acids. The V gene end was trimmed by 1 base and the J gene end by 4 bases; junction bases not matched to a gene: 10. CDR3 sequence: CASSLTRGMDSYGYTF. CDR3 nucleotides: TGCGCCAGCAGCTTGACCAGGGGGATGGATAGCTATGGCTACACCTTC. The whole variable domain, remainder taken from reference TRBV5-1 and TRBJ1-2, is KAGVTQTPRYLIKTRGQQVTLSCSPISGHRSVSWYQQTPGQGLQFLFEYFSETQRNKGNFPGRFSGRQFSNSRSEMNVSTLELGDSALYLCASSLTRGMDSYGYTFGSGTRLTVV.

This clonotype was seen a few times. V usage is TRBV6-5 and J usage is TRBJ2-7, with D tentatively TRBD1 (5 bases). This CDR3 comprises 14 residues. Trimming pared 2 bases from V and 2 bases from J, leaving 10 bases between. CDR1 is MNHEY and CDR2 is SVGAGI in the germline V gene. The CDR3 nucleotides read TGTGCCAGCAGTTACCAGGGTCTCCCCTACGAGCAGTACTTC. As protein: CASSYQGLPYEQYF.